This note documents a single TCR beta chain sequence. Antigen: not known. Germline V gives CDR1 SGHTS, CDR2 YDEGEE. V was clipped by 4 bases and J by 1 base; unmatched bases: 7. CDR3 size: 16 residues. These data belong to a study of T cell responses to AZD1222 COVID-19 vaccine. Measured with immunoSEQ multiplex PCR; TCRdb has only the in-frame clones, and not every one. This sample has about 100,000 clones, with 80% to 95% found just once. Study-level findings and limits: Dominant at 160-218 and 743-854, vaccine-associated CD4 TCRs also spanned spike. Repertoires were collected only later (after the peak T cell response had occurred).

The genes are TRBV5-8 and TRBJ1-4, with 7 nucleotides matching TRBD1. Sequences were derived from peripheral blood, sampled on day 0 of AZD1222 vaccination. The clonotype comes from an adult in good health. The CDR3 coding sequence is TGTGCCAGCAGCCTAGGGACAGCTGTAACTAATGAAAAACTGTTTTTT. It translates to CASSLGTAVTNEKLFF.